This TCR beta chain was recorded in a study of blood T cell repertoires in COVID-19. Profiling relied on immunoSEQ multiplex PCR, and the TCRdb table lists in-frame clones only, not all of them. The table shows roughly 160,000 clones, with 85% occurring only once. The germline V gene encodes CDR1 SEHNR and CDR2 FQNEAQ (reference sequence). This CDR3 has 15 residues. V lost 5 bases and J 0 bases, leaving 13 bases between the germline ends. This receptor was obtained from a woman aged 50 to 60 with COVID-19, enrolled during active disease. Sequenced sample: peripheral blood. The chain recombines TRBV7-9 with TRBJ1-1, with TRBD1 as a possible D gene (5 bases). This CDR3 is CASSTSQDMNTEAFF. The CDR3 coding sequence is TGTGCCAGCAGCACCTCACAGGACATGAACACTGAAGCTTTCTTT.